Listed below are T cell receptor beta chains from one sample, sequenced in a study of shared clonotypes between healthy human individuals. The assay was immunoSEQ multiplex PCR, and TCRdb's table has in-frame clones only and misses some. The sample contains some 2 million clones, just under 95% of which appear only once. Sequenced: naive CD8+ T cells sorted from blood. The source is a young man in good health. CDR3s leave out the opening cysteine and the closing phenylalanine or tryptophan. A D gene is named only where the DNA matches it firmly.

D: .
V: TRBV27
J: TRBJ2-3
CDR3: ASSSVASKDTQY

D: .
V: TRBV5-4
J: TRBJ2-7
CDR3: ASSGTSYEQY

D: TRBD1
V: TRBV28
J: TRBJ2-5
CDR3: ATHPGQGPETQY

D: .
V: TRBV4-3
J: TRBJ2-5
CDR3: ASSQGQFPTETQY

D: .
V: TRBV28
J: TRBJ1-5
CDR3: ASSPHPGGVQPQH

D: TRBD1
V: TRBV29-1
J: TRBJ2-2
CDR3: SIRTGTGELF

D: .
V: TRBV27
J: TRBJ2-6
CDR3: ASSSGPGSGANVLT

D: .
V: TRBV30
J: TRBJ1-2
CDR3: ASTGLGYT

D: .
V: TRBV7-9
J: TRBJ1-5
CDR3: ASSRGPNQPQH

D: .
V: TRBV10-3
J: TRBJ1-1
CDR3: AIGGVGGNTEAF

D: .
V: TRBV5-1
J: TRBJ1-5
CDR3: ASSLSPRTGSNQPQH

D: TRBD1
V: TRBV19
J: TRBJ2-7
CDR3: ASSNSGTGFYEQY

D: TRBD1
V: TRBV10-3
J: TRBJ1-1
CDR3: AISEWDRSNKNTEAF

D: .
V: TRBV5-6
J: TRBJ2-2
CDR3: ASSIGTHYRRELF